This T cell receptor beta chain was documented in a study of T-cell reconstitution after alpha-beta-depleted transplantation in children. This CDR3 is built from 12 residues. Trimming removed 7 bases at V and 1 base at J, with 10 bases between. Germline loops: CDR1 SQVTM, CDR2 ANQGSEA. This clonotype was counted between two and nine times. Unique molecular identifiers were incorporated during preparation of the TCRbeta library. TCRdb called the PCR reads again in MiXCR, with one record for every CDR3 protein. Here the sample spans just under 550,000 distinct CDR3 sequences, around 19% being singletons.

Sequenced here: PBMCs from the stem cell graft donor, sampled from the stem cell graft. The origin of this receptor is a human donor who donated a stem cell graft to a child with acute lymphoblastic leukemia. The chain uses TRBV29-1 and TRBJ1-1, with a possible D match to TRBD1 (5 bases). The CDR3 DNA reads TGCAGCGGGGGGGGATCGAACACTGAAGCTTTCTTT. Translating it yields CSGGGSNTEAFF.